This entry describes one TCR beta chain. The sample belongs to a study of blood T cell repertoires in COVID-19. At the level of the study: Sample material is recorded as cDNA or gDNA derived from T cells, B-cell-depleted T cells, or PBMCs.

The CDR3 sequence is 19 residues long. V lost 2 bases, J lost 4 bases, and 15 bases stayed unmatched. The germline V gene encodes CDR1 MRHNA and CDR2 SNTAGT. Per the study methods: Researchers report that nucleated cell counts were estimated from reference gene primer amplification. Generated by immunoSEQ multiplex PCR, the TCRdb table keeps only in-frame clones and is missing some. That table furnishes V, J and clone size, whereas the DNA furnished D and trimming. Of 250,000 to 300,000 clones detected, around 87% appear once; the ten largest clones hold approximately 4%. The sequenced sample was peripheral blood. The chain combines TRBV6-4 with TRBJ2-7, with 12 bases aligning to TRBD1. This clonotype was sampled from a young man with active or convalescent COVID-19. The DNA for the CDR3 is TGTGCCAGCAGTGACCCCCGGGACAGGGGGCGCTACCTCTCGTACGAGCAGTACTTC. Translation gives CASSDPRDRGRYLSYEQYF.